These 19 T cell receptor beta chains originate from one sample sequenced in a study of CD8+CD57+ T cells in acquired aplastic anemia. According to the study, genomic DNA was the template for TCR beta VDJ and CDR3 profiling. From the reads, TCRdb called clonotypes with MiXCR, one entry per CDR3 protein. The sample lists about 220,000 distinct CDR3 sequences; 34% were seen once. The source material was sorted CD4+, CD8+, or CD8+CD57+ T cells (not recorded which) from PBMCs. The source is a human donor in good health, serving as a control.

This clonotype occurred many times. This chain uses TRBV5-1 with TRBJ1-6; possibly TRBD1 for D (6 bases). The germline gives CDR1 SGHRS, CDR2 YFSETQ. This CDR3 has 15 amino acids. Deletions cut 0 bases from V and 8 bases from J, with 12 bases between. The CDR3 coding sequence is TGCGCCAGCAGCTTGGCCGCGGGGGCGCATTCACCCCTCCACTTT. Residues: CASSLAAGAHSPLHF.

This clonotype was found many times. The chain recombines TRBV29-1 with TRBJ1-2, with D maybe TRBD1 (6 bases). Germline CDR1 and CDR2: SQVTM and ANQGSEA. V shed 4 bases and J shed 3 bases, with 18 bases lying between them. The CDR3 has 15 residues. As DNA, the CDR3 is TGCAGCGTTGGTAGGTTGGGGGGCAGTGACTATGGCTACACCTTC. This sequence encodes CSVGRLGGSDYGYTF.

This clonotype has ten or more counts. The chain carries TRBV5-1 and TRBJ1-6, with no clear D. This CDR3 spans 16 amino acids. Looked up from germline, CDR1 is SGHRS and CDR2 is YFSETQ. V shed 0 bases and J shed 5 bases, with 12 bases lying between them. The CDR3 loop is CASSLVGSTHNSPLHF. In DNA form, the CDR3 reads TGCGCCAGCAGCTTGGTGGGGTCCACCCATAATTCACCCCTCCACTTT.

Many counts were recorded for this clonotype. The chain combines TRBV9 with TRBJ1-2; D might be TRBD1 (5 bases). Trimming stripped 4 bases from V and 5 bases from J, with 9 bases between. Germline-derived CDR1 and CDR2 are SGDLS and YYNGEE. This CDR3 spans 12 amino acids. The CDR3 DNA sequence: TGTGCCAGCAGCATCGGGACGTATGGCTACACCTTC. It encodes CASSIGTYGYTF.

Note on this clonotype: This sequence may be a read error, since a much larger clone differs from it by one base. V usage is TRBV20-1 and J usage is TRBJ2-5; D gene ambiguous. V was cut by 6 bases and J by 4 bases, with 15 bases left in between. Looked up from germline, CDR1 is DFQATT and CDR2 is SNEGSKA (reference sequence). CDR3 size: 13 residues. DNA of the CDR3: TGCAGTGCCGCTTCTTTGGAAATAGAGACCCAGTACTTC. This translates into CSAASLEIETQYF.

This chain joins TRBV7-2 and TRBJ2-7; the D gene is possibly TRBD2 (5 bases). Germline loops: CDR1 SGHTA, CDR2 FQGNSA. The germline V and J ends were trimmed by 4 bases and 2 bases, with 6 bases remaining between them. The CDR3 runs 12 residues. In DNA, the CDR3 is TGTGCCAGCAGCTCGAGGGCCTACGAGCAGTACTTC. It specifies CASSSRAYEQYF. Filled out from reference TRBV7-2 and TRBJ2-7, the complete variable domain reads GAGVSQSPSNKVTEKGKDVELRCDPISGHTALYWYRQSLGQGLEFLIYFQGNSAPDKSGLPSDRFSAERTGGSVSTLTIQRTQQEDSAVYLCASSSRAYEQYFGPGTRLTVT.

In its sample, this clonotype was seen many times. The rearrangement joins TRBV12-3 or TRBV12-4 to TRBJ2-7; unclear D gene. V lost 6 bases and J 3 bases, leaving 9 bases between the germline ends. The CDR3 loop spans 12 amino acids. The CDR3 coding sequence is TGTGCCAGCAGGGAACAGAACTACGAGCAGTACTTC. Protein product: CASREQNYEQYF.

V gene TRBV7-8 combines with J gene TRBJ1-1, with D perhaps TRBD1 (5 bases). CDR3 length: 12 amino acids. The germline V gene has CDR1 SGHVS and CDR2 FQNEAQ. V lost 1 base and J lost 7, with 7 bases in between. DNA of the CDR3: TGTGCCAGCAGCTTAGGGGGGGATGAAGCTTTCTTT. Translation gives CASSLGGDEAFF.

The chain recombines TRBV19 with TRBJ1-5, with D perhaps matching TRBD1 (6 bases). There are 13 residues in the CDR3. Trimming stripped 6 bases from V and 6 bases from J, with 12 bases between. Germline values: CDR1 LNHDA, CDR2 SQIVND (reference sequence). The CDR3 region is CASRSGVGQPQHF. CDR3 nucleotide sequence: TGTGCCAGTAGGTCAGGGGTTGGTCAGCCCCAGCATTTT.

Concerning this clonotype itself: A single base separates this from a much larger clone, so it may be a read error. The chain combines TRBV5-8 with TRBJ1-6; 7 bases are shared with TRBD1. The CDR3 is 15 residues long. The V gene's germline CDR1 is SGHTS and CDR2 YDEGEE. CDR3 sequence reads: CARSPRQGRNSPLHF. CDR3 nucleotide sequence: TGTGCCCGCAGCCCCCGACAGGGCCGTAATTCACCCCTCCACTTT.

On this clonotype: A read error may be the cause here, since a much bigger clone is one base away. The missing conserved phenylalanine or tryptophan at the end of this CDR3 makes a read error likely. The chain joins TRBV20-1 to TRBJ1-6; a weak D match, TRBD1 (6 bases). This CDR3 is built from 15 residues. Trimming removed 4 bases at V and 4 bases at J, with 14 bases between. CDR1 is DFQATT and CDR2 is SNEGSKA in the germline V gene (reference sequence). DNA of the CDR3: TGCAGTGCTATGGGGGGGGGCGTGTATAATTCACCCCTCCACCTT. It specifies CSAMGGGVYNSPLHL.

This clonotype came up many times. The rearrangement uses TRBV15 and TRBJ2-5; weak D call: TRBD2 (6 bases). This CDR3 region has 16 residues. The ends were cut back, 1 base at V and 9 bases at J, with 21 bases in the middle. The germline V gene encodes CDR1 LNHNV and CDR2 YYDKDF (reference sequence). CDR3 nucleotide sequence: TGTGCCACCAGCAGAGGCGGGACTGACTCGCCTGGGGCCCAGTACTTC. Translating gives CATSRGGTDSPGAQYF.

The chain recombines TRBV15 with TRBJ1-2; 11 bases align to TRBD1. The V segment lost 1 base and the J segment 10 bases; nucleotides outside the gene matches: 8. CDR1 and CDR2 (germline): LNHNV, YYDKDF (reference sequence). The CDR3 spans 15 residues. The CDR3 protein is CATSRVPGQGDYYTF. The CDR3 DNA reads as TGTGCCACCAGCAGAGTACCGGGACAGGGGGATTACTACACCTTC.

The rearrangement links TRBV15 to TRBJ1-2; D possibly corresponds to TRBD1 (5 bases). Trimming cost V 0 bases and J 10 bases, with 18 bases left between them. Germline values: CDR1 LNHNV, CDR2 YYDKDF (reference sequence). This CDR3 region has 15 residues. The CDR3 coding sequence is TGTGCCACCAGCAGAGATCCCCAACCCCGAGGGGACTACACCTTC. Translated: CATSRDPQPRGDYTF. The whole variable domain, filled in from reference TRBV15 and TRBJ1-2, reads DAMVIQNPRYQVTQFGKPVTLSCSQTLNHNVMYWYQQKSSQAPKLLFHYYDKDFNNEADTPDNFQSRRPNTSFCFLDIRSPGLGDTAMYLCATSRDPQPRGDYTFGSGTRLTVV.

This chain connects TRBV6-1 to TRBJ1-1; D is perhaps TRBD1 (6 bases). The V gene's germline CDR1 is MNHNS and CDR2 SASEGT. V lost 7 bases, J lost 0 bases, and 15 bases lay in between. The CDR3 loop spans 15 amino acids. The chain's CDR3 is CASTVGGRVNTEAFF. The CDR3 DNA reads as TGTGCCAGCACGGTGGGGGGGCGGGTGAACACTGAAGCTTTCTTT.

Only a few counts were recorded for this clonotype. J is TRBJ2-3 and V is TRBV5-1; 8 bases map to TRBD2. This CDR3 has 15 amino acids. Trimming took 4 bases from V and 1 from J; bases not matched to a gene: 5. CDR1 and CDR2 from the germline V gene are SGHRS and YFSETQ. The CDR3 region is CASSLSLAGTDTQYF. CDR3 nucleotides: TGCGCCAGCAGCCTCTCACTAGCGGGCACAGATACGCAGTATTTT.

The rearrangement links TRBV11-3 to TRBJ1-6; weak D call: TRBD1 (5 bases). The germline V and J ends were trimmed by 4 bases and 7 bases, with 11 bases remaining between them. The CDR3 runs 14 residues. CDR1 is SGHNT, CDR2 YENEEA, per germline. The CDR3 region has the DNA TGTGCCAGCAGCTGGACATCCGAAAATTCACCCCTCCACTTT. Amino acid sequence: CASSWTSENSPLHF.

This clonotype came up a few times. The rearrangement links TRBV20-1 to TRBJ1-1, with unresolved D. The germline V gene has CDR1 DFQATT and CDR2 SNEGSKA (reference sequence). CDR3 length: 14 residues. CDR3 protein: CMPPAHNPNTEAFF. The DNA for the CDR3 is TGCATGCCGCCAGCTCATAATCCCAACACTGAAGCTTTCTTT.

The CDR3 reads CASARLAGGYNEQFF. CDR3 sequence (DNA): TGTGCCAGCGCCAGACTAGCGGGGGGTTACAATGAGCAGTTCTTC. J is TRBJ2-1 and V is TRBV2; 13 nucleotides align to TRBD2. The J segment lost 4 bases and the V segment lost 8 bases, leaving 5 bases of the junction unmatched. Germline lookup yields CDR1 SNHLY and CDR2 FYNNEI. This CDR3 is 15 amino acids long.